The 27 T cell receptor beta chains below come from one sample, sequenced in a study of T cells expressing NK-cell markers. TCRdb re-called the 5' RACE reads; one entry per CDR3 protein, DNA not given. The table lists some 600,000 distinct CDR3 sequences, with approximately 3.6% in the top ten. The source material was blood T cells: a sorted CD56 or NKG2C T cell subset, CD4+ or CD8+ T cells, or bulk PBMC T cells (not recorded which). The source of these receptors is a man aged 18 to 29 in good health.

V usage is TRBV18 and J usage is TRBJ2-4; the D call from TCRdb, TRBD1, cannot be confirmed without DNA. The germline gives CDR1 KGHSH, CDR2 LQKENI. This CDR3 is 14 amino acids long. CDR3 loop: CASSPGVAKNIQYF.

CDR3 region: CASSLGEPYGYTF. The chain uses TRBV7-8 and TRBJ1-2. The CDR3 has 13 residues. Germline lookup yields CDR1 SGHVS and CDR2 FQNEAQ.

CDR3: CASSLQREKTQYF. The V and J genes are TRBV5-4 and TRBJ2-5; TCRdb's D call, TRBD2, is unchecked because there is no DNA. Germline CDR1 is SGHNT and CDR2 is YYREEE (reference sequence). The length of the CDR3 is 13 residues.

V and J are TRBV7-2 and TRBJ2-3; the TCRdb D gene call, TRBD1, has no DNA to confirm it. This CDR3 comprises 15 residues. Germline V gives CDR1 SGHTA, CDR2 FQGNSA. The chain's CDR3 is CASSLVGVGADTQYF.

The V call is TRBV9, the J call TRBJ2-1; TCRdb's D gene call, TRBD1, goes unchecked for lack of DNA. Germline lookup yields CDR1 SGDLS and CDR2 YYNGEE. This CDR3 comprises 15 residues. The CDR3 loop is CASRIIPGGYNEQFF.

The J gene is TRBJ1-3, the V gene TRBV12-3 or TRBV12-4. The length of the CDR3 is 13 residues. The CDR3 spells CASTVYGGNTIYF.

This chain uses TRBV27 with TRBJ1-2. Per germline, CDR1 MNHEY and CDR2 SMNVEV (reference sequence). The CDR3 runs to 15 residues. CDR3 amino acids: CASTARTDGFYGYTF.

The rearrangement uses TRBV11-2 and TRBJ2-1; TCRdb's assignment of TRBD1 cannot be checked, as there is no DNA. Germline V gene lookup returns CDR1 SGHAT and CDR2 FQNNGV. The CDR3 totals 13 residues. The CDR3 spells CASSLEADRGMFF.

The V call is TRBV6-1, the J call TRBJ2-1; TCRdb's D call, TRBD1, is unchecked because there is no DNA. Germline V gene lookup returns CDR1 MNHNS and CDR2 SASEGT. The CDR3 totals 15 residues. CDR3 protein: CASSLLPSGTHEQFF.

The chain has TRBV29-1 and TRBJ1-2. Germline assignment: CDR1 SQVTM and CDR2 ANQGSEA. This CDR3 has 11 residues. The CDR3 region is CSGRTVYGYTF.

The chain couples TRBV18 to TRBJ1-1. The CDR3 consists of 14 residues. Germline loops: CDR1 KGHSH, CDR2 LQKENI. The CDR3 reads CASSTAGTRAEAFF.

The V gene is TRBV6-5, the J gene TRBJ2-3; the D call from TCRdb, TRBD2, cannot be confirmed without DNA. The CDR3 is made up of 14 amino acids. The germline V gene has CDR1 MNHEY and CDR2 SVGAGI. This CDR3 is CASSYGTGADTQYF.

J is TRBJ2-7 and V is TRBV20-1; there is no DNA to check the TCRdb D call of TRBD1. This CDR3 spans 15 amino acids. Germline CDR1 and CDR2: DFQATT and SNEGSKA (reference sequence). The CDR3 region is CSASLGTGGIYEQYF.

The rearrangement links TRBV27 to TRBJ1-5; TCRdb's D call, TRBD1, is unchecked because there is no DNA. Germline loops: CDR1 MNHEY, CDR2 SMNVEV (reference sequence). The CDR3 consists of 15 residues. CDR3 in amino acids: CASSAGTGPNQPQHF.

This chain connects TRBV7-6 to TRBJ2-5; lacking DNA, the TRBD2 call made by TCRdb goes unchecked. Germline CDR1 SGHVS, CDR2 FNYEAQ. The CDR3 loop spans 14 amino acids. The CDR3 sequence: CASSSLLAQETQYF.

The rearrangement uses TRBV5-1 and TRBJ2-2; without DNA, the TCRdb call of TRBD1 cannot be checked. This CDR3 region has 16 residues. The germline CDR1 and CDR2 sequences are SGHRS and YFSETQ. The chain's CDR3 is CASSVRTGGGTGELFF.

This sequence joins TRBV3-1 and TRBJ2-5; the D call from TCRdb, TRBD2, cannot be confirmed without DNA. Per the germline V gene, CDR1 is LGHDT and CDR2 is YNNKEL (reference sequence). This CDR3 region has 13 residues. This CDR3 reads CASRPRDQETQYF.

The chain carries TRBV5-5 and TRBJ2-7; TCRdb designates TRBD2, a call that cannot be tested without DNA. Germline lookup yields CDR1 SGHKS and CDR2 YYEKEE (reference sequence). The CDR3 loop spans 15 amino acids. The CDR3 loop reads CASSLAPAVRHEQYF.

V usage is TRBV12-3 or TRBV12-4 and J usage is TRBJ2-3; lacking DNA, the TRBD2 call made by TCRdb goes unchecked. The CDR3 loop spans 16 amino acids. CDR3 residues: CASSPLGSGSTDTQYF.

This rearrangement joins TRBV20-1 to TRBJ2-3; TCRdb lists TRBD2, though no DNA is available to test this call. The CDR3 contains 15 residues. Germline V gene sequence: CDR1 DFQATT, CDR2 SNEGSKA (reference sequence). CDR3 in amino acids: CSARPPLVGTDTQYF.

Here the CDR3 reads CASSSVRGRRETQYF. V gene TRBV11-2 combines with J gene TRBJ2-5; the TCRdb call, TRBD1, lacks DNA for checking. CDR3 length: 15 residues. CDR1 and CDR2 (germline): SGHAT, FQNNGV.

The CDR3 spells CASSLLIAGGLDEQFF. The V and J genes are TRBV7-8 and TRBJ2-1; as DNA is missing, the TRBD2 call by TCRdb cannot be tested. This CDR3 contains 16 residues. Per the germline V gene, CDR1 is SGHVS and CDR2 is FQNEAQ.

CDR3 protein: CASSPGTSYQETQYF. V is TRBV6-5 and J is TRBJ2-5; there is no DNA to check the TCRdb D call of TRBD1. The germline CDR1 and CDR2 sequences are MNHEY and SVGAGI. The CDR3 sequence is 15 residues long.

This rearrangement joins TRBV7-6 to TRBJ2-5; TCRdb calls TRBD2, which cannot be checked without DNA. The CDR3 extends over 22 amino acids. Germline V lookup: CDR1 SGHVS, CDR2 FNYEAQ. CDR3 amino acids: CASSAKIRPISGSKSERETQYF.

The rearrangement uses TRBV4-3 and TRBJ2-3. This CDR3 spans 17 amino acids. Germline assignment: CDR1 LGHNA and CDR2 YSLEER. The CDR3 sequence: CASSQDPTVVGADTQYF.

The V and J genes are TRBV2 and TRBJ2-7. The V gene's germline CDR1 is SNHLY and CDR2 FYNNEI. The CDR3 extends over 14 amino acids. The chain's CDR3 is CASRDLKERYEQYF.

CDR3 region: CASNDRLLNIQYF. The rearrangement joins TRBV7-9 to TRBJ2-4; the TCRdb D gene call, TRBD1, has no DNA to confirm it. This CDR3 is 13 amino acids long. Germline loops: CDR1 SEHNR, CDR2 FQNEAQ (reference sequence). Supplemented by reference TRBV7-9 and TRBJ2-4, the full variable domain reads DTGVSQNPRHKITKRGQNVTFRCDPISEHNRLYWYRQTLGQGPEFLTYFQNEAQLEKSRLLSDRFSAERPKGSFSTLEIQRTEQGDSAMYLCASNDRLLNIQYFGAGTRLSVL.